This TCR beta chain was documented in a study of CD8 T cells in Susac syndrome. High-throughput TCR beta sequencing covered peripheral CD8+ and CD4+ T cells. Patients with stable or active relapsing-remitting disease, all of them treatment-naive, made up the multiple sclerosis controls. Negative magnetic isolation gave CD8+ and CD4+ cells; FACS enriched CD8+ TEMRA. A quantity of roughly 0.5 to 1 ug RNA underwent reverse transcription using random hexamers. TCR beta CDR3 was amplified by immunoSEQ multiplex PCR. This amplification extended across 54 Vbeta and 13 Jbeta segments. TCRdb re-called the immunoSEQ multiplex PCR reads through MiXCR, storing one row per CDR3 protein. The sample includes about 140,000 distinct CDR3 sequences, 85% to 95% seen only once; the top ten take over 0.095%. The CDR3 length is 13 residues. Per the germline V gene, CDR1 is SQVTM and CDR2 is ANQGSEA. V gave up 0 bases and J gave up 11 bases; unmatched junction bases: 6.

Sequencing input: CD4+ T cells from PBMCs. This sequence originates from a human donor with multiple sclerosis. The chain joins TRBV29-1 to TRBJ1-1; 10 positions match TRBD1. For the CDR3, the DNA is TGCAGCGTTGAAGATCTTCAGGGACAGGGGGCTTTCTTT. Residues: CSVEDLQGQGAFF.